This T cell receptor (beta chain) was retrieved from a study of blood T cell repertoires in COVID-19. Study context: Samples representing acute and convalescent COVID-19 were sourced from the United States, Italy and Spain. T cells, B-cell-depleted T cells, or PBMCs provided the cDNA or gDNA that served as material.

V was pared by 4 bases and J by 4 bases, with 6 bases of the junction left unmatched. Germline V gives CDR1 SGHDT, CDR2 YYEEEE. This CDR3 is 14 amino acids long. Clones were read by immunoSEQ multiplex PCR, and TCRdb kept only the in-frame ones, dropping some. The sample lists 150,000 to 200,000 clones, less than 85% occurring once. The source is a human donor with acute or convalescent COVID-19. The donor label of this sample is uncertain. Source material: peripheral blood. The rearrangement links TRBV5-6 to TRBJ2-3, with 7 bases aligning to TRBD1. The CDR3 protein is CASSLTGVADTQYF. For the CDR3, the DNA is TGTGCCAGCAGCCTCACAGGGGTGGCAGATACGCAGTATTTT.